This TCR beta chain was recovered during a study of post-analysis software for immune sequencing data. Study-wide context: There were relapsing-remitting, secondary progressive and progressive-relapsing multiple sclerosis among the disease courses included.

General study findings and limits: Same-batch preparations were strongly co-clustered by F measure. Patients used about 5 TRBV segments, including TRBV5-6, TRBV5-1 and TRBV20-1, more often than controls. Multiple sclerosis patients had significantly lower normalized Chao1 diversity than controls.

The TCR beta cDNA libraries contained unique molecular identifiers. Yield was roughly 500,000 cDNA molecules from roughly 0.93 to 9.6 million T cells. Via MiXCR, TCRdb re-called the PCR reads, giving one row per CDR3 protein. This table holds 600,000 to 700,000 distinct CDR3 sequences, 55% to 70% found once. The sample holds one count of this clonotype. Its antigen is not identified. V shed 1 base and J shed 4 bases, with 10 bases lying between them. This CDR3 comprises 14 residues. Germline values: CDR1 SNHLY, CDR2 FYNNEI. The chain couples TRBV2 to TRBJ2-5, with D possibly called TRBD1 or TRBD2 (5 bases each). Specimen: blood. This receptor was identified in a girl aged 2-10 years with multiple sclerosis. Written as DNA, the CDR3 is TGTGCCAGCAGTGAAGATGGGGGTCCAGAGACCCAGTACTTC. Encoded protein: CASSEDGGPETQYF.